The 26 T cell receptor beta chains below were found in one sample sequenced in a study of blood T cell repertoires in COVID-19. Clones were read by immunoSEQ multiplex PCR, and TCRdb kept only the in-frame ones, dropping some. The sample contains under 250,000 clones, more than 65% of which appear only once. The sequencing input was peripheral blood. Receptor source: a man aged 50 to 60 with active or convalescent COVID-19.

This clone was recorded a few times. The rearrangement links TRBV21-1 to TRBJ1-2. TRBV21-1 is a known pseudogene. This CDR3 comprises 14 residues. The CDR3 DNA is TGTGCCAGCAGCAAAGCGCACGGGGGGGCCGGCTACACCTTC. It codes for CASSKAHGGAGYTF.

J is TRBJ1-1 and V is TRBV12-3 or TRBV12-4; D uncertain. CDR3 length equals 11 residues. V shed 8 bases and J shed 4 bases, with 8 bases lying between them. CDR3 region: CASEEATEAFF. CDR3 DNA: TGTGCCAGCGAAGAGGCCACTGAAGCTTTCTTT.

This clone appeared a few times. This chain links TRBV5-1 with TRBJ1-1; D uncertain. The CDR3 runs to 15 residues. Germline-derived CDR1 and CDR2 are SGHRS and YFSETQ. V was trimmed by 0 bases and J by 0 bases, leaving 9 bases between them. The CDR3 region is CASSLVPGMNTEAFF. DNA of the CDR3: TGCGCCAGCAGCTTGGTGCCGGGAATGAACACTGAAGCTTTCTTT.

The J gene is TRBJ2-1, the V gene TRBV7-9, with TRBD1 as a possible D gene (7 bases). Germline V lookup: CDR1 SEHNR, CDR2 FQNEAQ (reference sequence). The CDR3 length is 12 residues. Trimming took off 5 bases at V and 9 bases at J, with 11 bases between the two ends. The CDR3 here is CASSTGDSEQFF. The CDR3 nucleotides are TGTGCCAGCAGCACAGGGGACTCTGAGCAGTTCTTC.

The V call is TRBV6-5, the J call TRBJ2-2; 7 bases match TRBD2. CDR1 and CDR2 from the germline V gene are MNHEY and SVGAGI. CDR3 length equals 14 residues. Trimming at V came to 5 bases and at J to 0 bases, leaving 0 bases not matched to a gene. The CDR3 here is CASSSGANTGELFF. The CDR3 DNA sequence: TGTGCCAGCAGTAGCGGGGCGAACACCGGGGAGCTGTTTTTT.

The J gene is TRBJ2-5, the V gene TRBV7-3; 16 bases agree with TRBD2. With V trimmed by 5 bases and J by 6 bases, 6 bases remained unmatched. The CDR3 covers 16 residues. Germline V gene sequence: CDR1 SGHTA, CDR2 FQGTGA. CDR3 sequence: CASSLGTSGRVQTQYF. The CDR3 DNA reads as TGTGCCAGCAGCCTGGGGACTAGCGGGAGGGTACAGACCCAGTACTTC.

CDR3 bases: TGTGCCAGCAGCGTGGCGGACGCGGGACCCTATGGCTACACCTTC. Protein: CASSVADAGPYGYTF. The rearrangement links TRBV9 to TRBJ1-2, with D maybe TRBD1 (5 bases). Trimming took off 2 bases at V and 4 bases at J, with 15 bases between the two ends. The CDR3 extends over 15 amino acids. Germline CDR1 and CDR2: SGDLS and YYNGEE.

This sequence joins TRBV28 and TRBJ1-1, with 9 nucleotides matching TRBD1. Germline loops: CDR1 MDHEN, CDR2 SYDVKM. The CDR3 loop spans 14 amino acids. J gave up 8 bases and V 5 bases, and 9 bases lay outside the gene matches. As DNA, the CDR3 is TGTGCCAGCAGTCCCCCGGACAGGGGCGGGGAAGCTTTCTTT. Protein product: CASSPPDRGGEAFF.

The V gene is TRBV27, the J gene TRBJ1-2; TRBD1 is a possible D gene (6 bases). Per the germline V gene, CDR1 is MNHEY and CDR2 is SMNVEV (reference sequence). CDR3 length: 16 residues. V lost 5 bases and J lost 13, with 29 bases in between. This chain's CDR3 is CASSPGPNRDNPVATF. In nucleotides, the CDR3 is TGTGCCAGCAGTCCGGGCCCCAACCGGGACAACCCGGTGGCCACCTTC.

This clone was counted a single time. Written as DNA, the CDR3 is TGTGCCAGCAGCTTCACATCGAACACCGGGGAGCTGTTTTTT. It encodes CASSFTSNTGELFF. The chain uses TRBV7-2 and TRBJ2-2; no clear D gene. The CDR3 consists of 14 residues. Germline-derived CDR1 and CDR2 are SGHTA and FQGNSA. V lost 3 bases and J 0 bases, leaving 5 bases between the germline ends.

V usage is TRBV5-8 and J usage is TRBJ1-2, with TRBD1 as a possible D gene (5 bases). Germline V gene lookup returns CDR1 SGHTS and CDR2 YDEGEE. The V end lost 4 bases, the J end lost 4 bases, and 11 bases lay between the germline ends. The CDR3 loop spans 13 amino acids. CDR3 loop: CASSLRVSYGYTF. CDR3 nucleotides: TGTGCCAGCAGCCTCAGGGTTAGCTATGGCTACACCTTC. Full variable domain (outside the CDR3, taken from reference TRBV5-8 and TRBJ1-2): EAGVTQSPTHLIKTRGQQATLRCSPISGHTSVYWYQQALGLGLQFLLWYDEGEERNRGNFPPRFSGRQFPNYSSELNVNALELEDSALYLCASSLRVSYGYTFGSGTRLTVV.

This clone was recorded only once. The V gene is TRBV19, the J gene TRBJ2-2; TRBD1 aligns across 11 bases. Unmatched junction bases numbered 17, after V lost 3 bases and J lost 5 bases. The CDR3 is 20 residues long. Germline V gene lookup returns CDR1 LNHDA and CDR2 SQIVND (reference sequence). The CDR3 DNA reads TGTGCCAGTAGTATCCTATTGGGACAGGGGGAATGGATAGGAACCGGGGAGCTGTTTTTT. Its translation is CASSILLGQGEWIGTGELFF.

The chain couples TRBV5-1 to TRBJ2-5, with D maybe TRBD2 (6 bases). Deletions cut 3 bases from V and 5 bases from J, with 14 bases between. The CDR3 has 14 amino acids. Germline V CDR1 and CDR2: SGHRS, YFSETQ. As DNA, the CDR3 is TGCGCCAGCAGCTCCTTGGGGGGATTGGAGACCCAGTACTTC. Translation: CASSSLGGLETQYF.

This clone has a single count. The chain joins TRBV5-1 to TRBJ1-2; 7 bases fit TRBD1. The CDR3 loop spans 15 amino acids. J lost 2 bases, V lost 2 bases, and 6 bases had no gene match. The germline gives CDR1 SGHRS, CDR2 YFSETQ. CDR3 nucleotide sequence: TGCGCCAGCAGCTTTAAGGGGGCTGACAACTATGGCTACACCTTC. Translating gives CASSFKGADNYGYTF.

The chain joins TRBV5-1 to TRBJ1-6; D might be TRBD1 (6 bases). This CDR3 contains 15 residues. The V end lost 0 bases, the J end lost 7 bases, and 11 bases lay between the germline ends. CDR1 is SGHRS, CDR2 YFSETQ, per germline. The CDR3 nucleotides read TGCGCCAGCAGCTTGGCGGGGGGCCCCAATTCACCCCTCCACTTT. This encodes CASSLAGGPNSPLHF. The variable domain in full, completed from reference TRBV5-1 and TRBJ1-6, reads KAGVTQTPRYLIKTRGQQVTLSCSPISGHRSVSWYQQTPGQGLQFLFEYFSETQRNKGNFPGRFSGRQFSNSRSEMNVSTLELGDSALYLCASSLAGGPNSPLHFGNGTRLTVT.

The chain combines TRBV3-1 (or the pseudogene TRBV3-2) with TRBJ1-4; D may be TRBD1 (5 bases). This CDR3 is built from 15 residues. Germline CDR1 LGHDT, CDR2 YNNKEL (reference sequence). V lost 6 bases to trimming and J lost 6 bases, with 17 bases between them. Here the CDR3 DNA reads TGTGCCAGCAGGCGCTACCCGGGGGGGGATGAAAAACTGTTTTTT. It encodes CASRRYPGGDEKLFF.

This clone showed up just once. The rearrangement uses TRBV5-5 and TRBJ2-5; 14 bases match TRBD2. Germline V gene lookup returns CDR1 SGHKS and CDR2 YYEKEE (reference sequence). The CDR3 totals 20 residues. V dropped 4 bases and J dropped 5; count of bases not matched to a gene: 19. This chain's CDR3 is CASSPRGYGTSGRGGETQYF. CDR3 in DNA: TGTGCCAGCAGCCCCCGCGGGTATGGGACTAGCGGGAGAGGCGGGGAGACCCAGTACTTC.

The V and J genes are TRBV5-1 and TRBJ2-5; tentatively, D is TRBD1 (6 bases). With 1 base removed from V and 1 base from J, the gap between germline ends came to 11 bases. The CDR3 runs to 15 residues. Germline loops: CDR1 SGHRS, CDR2 YFSETQ. This chain's CDR3 is CASSLTGSTQETQYF. The CDR3 DNA sequence: TGCGCCAGCAGCTTGACAGGGTCCACCCAAGAGACCCAGTACTTC.

The chain employs TRBV11-2 and TRBJ2-2; D remains unclear. Germline V gene sequence: CDR1 SGHAT, CDR2 FQNNGV. V was shortened by 3 bases and J by 3 bases, with 5 bases between the two germline ends. The CDR3 runs 13 residues. CDR3 sequence reads: CASSLYYTGELFF. The DNA of the CDR3 is TGTGCCAGCAGCTTGTATTACACCGGGGAGCTGTTTTTT. The complete variable domain, with remaining parts taken from reference TRBV11-2 and TRBJ2-2, reads EAGVAQSPRYKIIEKRQSVAFWCNPISGHATLYWYQQILGQGPKLLIQFQNNGVVDDSQLPKDRFSAERLKGVDSTLKIQPAKLEDSAVYLCASSLYYTGELFFGEGSRLTVL.

The rearrangement uses TRBV7-9 and TRBJ1-5; a weak D match, TRBD1 (5 bases). Trimming left V 4 bases short and J 0 bases short, with 7 bases between. The CDR3 runs to 14 residues. Germline V gives CDR1 SEHNR, CDR2 FQNEAQ (reference sequence). The CDR3 region is CASSSRDSNQPQHF. In DNA, the CDR3 is TGTGCCAGCAGCTCCAGGGATAGCAATCAGCCCCAGCATTTT.

The chain links TRBV28 to TRBJ1-2; a weak D match, TRBD1 (5 bases). Germline V gives CDR1 MDHEN, CDR2 SYDVKM. V was pared by 3 bases and J by 3 bases, with 14 bases between. This CDR3 has 15 amino acids. The CDR3 bases are TGTGCCAGCAGTTTCTGGGCAGGGCCGGACTATGGCTACACCTTC. It translates to CASSFWAGPDYGYTF.

The chain couples TRBV6-2 or TRBV6-3 to TRBJ2-1, with D possibly being TRBD1 (6 bases). V shed 0 bases and J shed 1 base, with 7 bases lying between them. This CDR3 comprises 15 residues. Germline V gene data show CDR1 as MNHEY and CDR2 as SVGEGT. The CDR3 loop is CASSYSRGSYNEQFF. As DNA, the CDR3 is TGTGCCAGCAGTTACTCCAGGGGTTCCTACAATGAGCAGTTCTTC.

The rearrangement uses TRBV11-2 and TRBJ2-4; 8 positions match TRBD2. The CDR3 sequence is 14 residues long. The junction had 3 bases not matched to a gene; V was cut back by 2 bases and J by 6 bases. The germline CDR1 and CDR2 sequences are SGHAT and FQNNGV. The CDR3 DNA follows: TGTGCCAGCAGCTTATTACGGGAGGGAAACATTCAGTACTTC. Amino acids: CASSLLREGNIQYF.

The CDR3 nucleotides are TGTGCCACCAGCAGGGGATTTGGGCGGGAGGAGCAGTACTTC. As protein: CATSRGFGREEQYF. The V gene is TRBV15, the J gene TRBJ2-7, with TRBD2 matching over 7 bases. Trimming took 3 bases from V and 7 from J; bases not matched to a gene: 9. The CDR3 covers 14 residues. CDR1 LNHNV and CDR2 YYDKDF come from the germline V gene (reference sequence).

The chain joins TRBV11-2 to TRBJ1-4; possibly TRBD1 for D (6 bases). The V and J ends lost 6 bases and 4 bases respectively, with 9 bases between them. The CDR3 spans 13 residues. Germline loops: CDR1 SGHAT, CDR2 FQNNGV. The CDR3: CASSTGSNEKLFF. CDR3 nucleotides: TGTGCCAGCAGTACAGGGAGTAATGAAAAACTGTTTTTT.

The rearrangement links TRBV6-1 to TRBJ2-1, with 11 bases that match TRBD2. The V and J ends lost 3 bases and 5 bases, in that order; junction bases with no gene match: 3. This CDR3 has 15 amino acids. CDR1 and CDR2 (germline): MNHNS, SASEGT. The DNA for the CDR3 is TGTGCCAGCAGTGACCTAGCGGGGGGTCACAATGAGCAGTTCTTC. Amino acids: CASSDLAGGHNEQFF.